The 30 T cell receptor beta chains below come from one sample, sequenced in a study of cytomegalovirus exposure and HLA in healthy donors. PCR amplification relied on 60 Vbeta primers (plus 13 Jbeta primers). TCRdb's copy holds only in-frame clones and misses some; the assay was immunoSEQ multiplex PCR. The sample holds under 150,000 clones, approximately 78% seen once. The material sequenced was PBMCs. The receptors shown here come from a middle-aged woman in good health and CMV-seropositive.

The chain has TRBV27 and TRBJ1-2, with D perhaps TRBD1 (6 bases). V shed 2 bases and J shed 6 bases, with 22 bases lying between them. The germline V gene has CDR1 MNHEY and CDR2 SMNVEV (reference sequence). The CDR3 runs to 17 residues. The CDR3 here is CASSLGPEGGLHDGYTF. CDR3 DNA sequence: TGTGCCAGCAGTTTAGGACCCGAAGGGGGTTTGCATGATGGCTACACCTTC.

CDR3 loop: CSTFFTGGEAFF. Written as DNA, the CDR3 is TGCAGCACCTTTTTTACAGGGGGTGAAGCTTTCTTT. The chain joins TRBV29-1 to TRBJ1-1, with 8 bases lining up with TRBD1. The CDR3 runs 12 residues. Unmatched junction bases numbered 9, after V lost 8 bases and J lost 7 bases. Germline V CDR1 and CDR2: SQVTM, ANQGSEA.

The J gene is TRBJ2-6, the V gene TRBV5-5; 7 nucleotides agree with TRBD2. V lost 1 base, J lost 1 base, and 2 bases stayed unmatched. Germline assignment: CDR1 SGHKS and CDR2 YYEKEE (reference sequence). The CDR3 runs 16 residues. As DNA, the CDR3 is TGTGCCAGCAGCTTGCAGGGAGGGTCTGGGGCCAACGTCCTGACTTTC. Translating gives CASSLQGGSGANVLTF.

V is TRBV7-8 and J is TRBJ1-1, with unresolved D. V was shortened by 4 bases and J by 0 bases, with 9 bases between the two germline ends. This CDR3 region has 14 residues. Looked up from germline, CDR1 is SGHVS and CDR2 is FQNEAQ. Here the CDR3 reads CASSSQRMNTEAFF. CDR3 coding DNA: TGTGCCAGCAGCTCCCAGCGGATGAACACTGAAGCTTTCTTT.

As regards this clone: At one boundary the junction diverges from the germline segment, which might be a read error. V gene TRBV7-9 combines with J gene TRBJ2-1; a weak D match, TRBD1 (6 bases). The germline V gene has CDR1 SEHNR and CDR2 FQNEAQ (reference sequence). There are 15 residues in the CDR3. The CDR3 region is CSSSSQGRSYNEQFF. The DNA for the CDR3 is TGTTCCAGCAGCTCACAGGGCCGCTCCTACAATGAGCAGTTCTTC.

The rearrangement uses TRBV11-3 and TRBJ2-7, with a possible D match to TRBD1 (6 bases). V lost 0 bases, J lost 7 bases, and 13 bases lay in between. The germline gives CDR1 SGHNT, CDR2 YENEEA. This CDR3 is 14 amino acids long. The CDR3 nucleotides read TGTGCCAGCAGCTTAGATCAGGGGACGGGGGAGCAGTACTTC. Translating gives CASSLDQGTGEQYF. The full variable domain, completed using reference TRBV11-3 and TRBJ2-7, is EAGVVQSPRYKIIEKKQPVAFWCNPISGHNTLYWYLQNLGQGPELLIRYENEEAVDDSQLPKDRFSAERLKGVDSTLKIQPAELGDSAVYLCASSLDQGTGEQYFGPGTRLTVT.

The chain combines TRBV16 with TRBJ1-2; TRBD1 matches 7 bases. Germline V gene data show CDR1 as KGHSY and CDR2 as FQNENV. This CDR3 has 14 amino acids. The J segment lost 4 bases and the V segment lost 3 bases, leaving 5 bases of the junction unmatched. CDR3 protein: CASSHRTGLYGYTF. The CDR3, as DNA: TGTGCCAGCAGCCACAGGACAGGACTCTATGGCTACACCTTC.

The chain couples TRBV5-4 to TRBJ1-1, with D perhaps matching TRBD1 (6 bases). V lost 2 bases, J lost 4 bases, and 12 bases lay in between. Germline values: CDR1 SGHNT, CDR2 YYREEE (reference sequence). The CDR3 covers 14 residues. The CDR3 nucleotides are TGTGCCAGCAGCTTACAGGGTTCGGGCACTGAAGCTTTCTTT. Its translation is CASSLQGSGTEAFF.

Only a few counts were recorded for this clone. The chain has TRBV6-5 and TRBJ2-2; the D gene is possibly TRBD2 (6 bases). Trimming removed 10 bases from V and 5 bases from J, with 17 bases in between. The CDR3 totals 14 residues. Per the germline V gene, CDR1 is MNHEY and CDR2 is SVGAGI. The CDR3: CATKAGSLTGELFF. CDR3 DNA sequence: TGTGCCACCAAAGCGGGCAGCCTTACCGGGGAGCTGTTTTTT.

This clone has just one count. This chain uses TRBV27 with TRBJ2-1; TRBD1 aligns across 7 bases. CDR3 length equals 14 residues. V lost 5 bases to trimming and J lost 7 bases; unmatched junction nucleotides: 8. CDR1 is MNHEY, CDR2 SMNVEV, per germline (reference sequence). In DNA, the CDR3 is TGTGCCAGCAGTCCAGCCGGGACAGCAAATGAGCAGTTCTTC. Its translation: CASSPAGTANEQFF.

The J gene is TRBJ2-1, the V gene TRBV7-6, with TRBD1 matching over 9 bases. From germline, CDR1 is SGHVS and CDR2 FNYEAQ. This CDR3 has 17 amino acids. V was clipped by 2 bases and J by 8 bases; unmatched bases: 13. CDR3 amino acids: CASSLQFKGTGRDEQFF. As DNA, the CDR3 is TGTGCCAGCAGCTTACAATTCAAAGGGACAGGGCGGGATGAGCAGTTCTTC. Full variable domain (remainder filled in from reference TRBV7-6 and TRBJ2-1): GAGVSQSPRYKVTKRGQDVALRCDPISGHVSLYWYRQALGQGPEFLTYFNYEAQQDKSGLPNDRFSAERPEGSISTLTIQRTEQRDSAMYRCASSLQFKGTGRDEQFFGPGTRLTVL.

This chain uses TRBV18 with TRBJ1-1; perhaps TRBD1 as D (5 bases). This CDR3 comprises 14 residues. CDR1 and CDR2 (germline): KGHSH, LQKENI. Trimming pared 6 bases from V and 6 bases from J, leaving 17 bases between. CDR3 loop: CASSINQGKSEAFF. CDR3 nucleotides: TGTGCCAGCTCCATAAATCAGGGTAAATCTGAAGCTTTCTTT.

The table lists this clone with a count of one. The V and J genes are TRBV13 and TRBJ1-2; 7 bases match TRBD1. V shed 2 bases and J 4 bases; nucleotides not matched to a gene: 1. This CDR3 spans 13 amino acids. Germline values: CDR1 PRHDT, CDR2 FYEKMQ (reference sequence). The CDR3 DNA reads as TGTGCCAGCAGCTTAAGGGGGCTCTATGGCTACACCTTC. Encoded protein: CASSLRGLYGYTF.

This clone was seen only a few times. The DNA is omitted, as the CDR3 cannot be located on it reliably, and the CDR3 follows TCRdb's listing. The rearrangement uses TRBV21-1 and TRBJ2-1; the table's D gene call, TRBD2, was not cross checked with the DNA. TRBV21-1 is assigned pseudogene status. 14 amino acids form the CDR3, both terminal residues included. The CDR3 here is CASSKVAPGNEQFF.

This chain links TRBV5-6 with TRBJ2-5; TRBD2 aligns across 13 bases. Germline loops: CDR1 SGHDT, CDR2 YYEEEE. After removal of 4 bases from V and 3 bases from J, the junction contained 9 bases not matched to a gene. There are 17 residues in the CDR3. The CDR3 region is CASSTRTSGRGEETQYF. The CDR3 DNA is TGTGCCAGCAGCACCCGGACTAGCGGGAGAGGGGAAGAGACCCAGTACTTC.

Comments on this clone: One junction end disagrees with the germline gene, perhaps due to a read error. The rearrangement joins TRBV7-7 to TRBJ2-1, with 10 nucleotides matching TRBD1. CDR3 length: 14 amino acids. Germline loops: CDR1 SSHAT, CDR2 FNYEAQ (reference sequence). The CDR3 loop is CASSRQGAWNEQFF. The CDR3, as DNA: TGTGCTAGCAGCCGACAGGGGGCTTGGAATGAGCAGTTCTTC. The variable domain in full, with the rest retrieved from reference TRBV7-7 and TRBJ2-1, is GAGVSQSPRYKVTKRGQDVTLRCDPISSHATLYWYQQALGQGPEFLTYFNYEAQPDKSGLPSDRFSAERPEGSISTLTIQRTEQRDSAMYRCASSRQGAWNEQFFGPGTRLTVL.

The V and J genes are TRBV29-1 and TRBJ1-1, with a possible D match to TRBD1 (6 bases). Trimming took 6 bases from V and 4 from J, leaving 15 bases between them. The CDR3 contains 13 residues. Looked up from germline, CDR1 is SQVTM and CDR2 is ANQGSEA. The CDR3 loop reads CSVQGQGGTEAFF. The DNA of the CDR3 is TGCAGCGTCCAGGGGCAGGGTGGCACTGAAGCTTTCTTT.

The chain recombines TRBV7-9 with TRBJ2-7, with TRBD2 matching over 12 bases. The CDR3 spans 16 residues. Trimming took 5 bases from V and 5 from J; bases not matched to a gene: 10. CDR1 and CDR2 (germline): SEHNR, FQNEAQ (reference sequence). The chain's CDR3 is CASSQDMTSGSHEQYF. As DNA, the CDR3 is TGTGCCAGCAGCCAAGACATGACTAGCGGGAGCCACGAGCAGTACTTC.

The V gene is TRBV5-1, the J gene TRBJ1-3; tentatively, D is TRBD1 (5 bases). Germline CDR1 and CDR2: SGHRS and YFSETQ. V was trimmed by 6 bases and J by 0 bases, leaving 10 bases between them. The CDR3 has 14 residues. CDR3 loop: CASTPGGSGNTIYF. In DNA form, the CDR3 reads TGCGCCAGCACCCCCGGGGGCTCTGGAAACACCATATATTTT.

The V and J genes are TRBV27 and TRBJ1-5; possible D gene TRBD1, 5 bases. Germline values: CDR1 MNHEY, CDR2 SMNVEV (reference sequence). V was cut by 2 bases and J by 2 bases, with 16 bases left in between. CDR3 length equals 17 residues. CDR3 bases: TGTGCCAGCAGTTTAATTCAGGGTGCCTCCGGCAATCAGCCCCAGCATTTT. Translating it yields CASSLIQGASGNQPQHF.

This clone appeared a single time. J is TRBJ2-7 and V is TRBV6-5; 10 bases align to TRBD2. J gave up 1 base and V 0 bases, and 3 bases lay outside the gene matches. CDR1 MNHEY and CDR2 SVGAGI come from the germline V gene. CDR3 length equals 16 residues. The DNA for the CDR3 is TGTGCCAGCAGTTACTCACAACTAGCGGGGTCCTACGAGCAGTACTTC. Protein sequence: CASSYSQLAGSYEQYF.

The CDR3 sequence: CASSLGPGQGNTEAFF. The CDR3 region has the DNA TGCGCCAGCAGCTTGGGACCGGGACAAGGGAACACTGAAGCTTTCTTT. The chain carries TRBV5-1 and TRBJ1-1; TRBD1 is a possible D gene (6 bases). The CDR3 consists of 16 residues. Per germline, CDR1 SGHRS and CDR2 YFSETQ. Trimming removed 0 bases at V and 1 base at J, with 13 bases between.

This clone was detected only a few times. The chain joins TRBV5-1 to TRBJ1-3; D is perhaps TRBD1 (6 bases). CDR1 is SGHRS and CDR2 is YFSETQ in the germline V gene. V was cut by 3 bases and J by 0 bases, with 13 bases left in between. The CDR3 spans 16 residues. The CDR3, as DNA: TGCGCCAGCAGCTCAAGGACAGTCTACTCTGGAAACACCATATATTTT. Amino acids: CASSSRTVYSGNTIYF.

The chain is built from TRBV5-1 and TRBJ2-3, with no clear D. Germline V CDR1 and CDR2: SGHRS, YFSETQ. There are 13 residues in the CDR3. Trimming pared 0 bases from V and 3 bases from J, leaving 5 bases between. The CDR3 loop is CASSLDGTDTQYF. CDR3 nucleotide sequence: TGCGCCAGCAGCTTGGACGGGACAGATACGCAGTATTTT.

The chain joins TRBV4-1 to TRBJ2-7, with D maybe TRBD1 (5 bases). Trimming stripped 3 bases from V and 2 bases from J, with 11 bases between. Germline V gene lookup returns CDR1 MGHRA and CDR2 YSYEKL. This CDR3 spans 14 amino acids. For the CDR3, the DNA is TGCGCCAGCAGCCACCCCTCAGGGCCCTACGAGCAGTACTTC. This gives the protein CASSHPSGPYEQYF.

This chain uses TRBV7-2 with TRBJ2-5, with a weak D call TRBD1 (7 bases). The V gene lost 5 bases and the J gene lost 7 bases, with 17 bases spanning the gap. Germline V gene sequence: CDR1 SGHTA, CDR2 FQGNSA. This CDR3 comprises 14 residues. CDR3 nucleotides: TGTGCCAGCAGCCCAGGGGGGACATTGGTGACCCAGTACTTC. Translation: CASSPGGTLVTQYF.

CDR3 loop: CAISEISSGSKTGELFF. The CDR3 DNA follows: TGTGCCATCAGTGAGATTTCAAGCGGGAGTAAGACCGGGGAGCTGTTTTTT. V usage is TRBV10-3 and J usage is TRBJ2-2, with 8 positions matching TRBD2. Germline V gene lookup returns CDR1 ENHRY and CDR2 SYGVKD. This CDR3 contains 17 residues. Trimming took 2 bases from V and 5 from J; bases not matched to a gene: 10.

V gene TRBV7-6 combines with J gene TRBJ2-1; 11 positions agree with TRBD2. This CDR3 is built from 16 residues. Trimming cost V 3 bases and J 7 bases; bases outside gene matches: 8. The germline V gene has CDR1 SGHVS and CDR2 FNYEAQ. The DNA for the CDR3 is TGTGCCAGCAGCTTCTACCTAGCGGGAGGTGGGAATGAGCAGTTCTTC. Amino acid sequence: CASSFYLAGGGNEQFF.

The chain combines TRBV7-6 with TRBJ2-3, with D uncertain. There are 13 residues in the CDR3. Germline loops: CDR1 SGHVS, CDR2 FNYEAQ. Trimming pared 6 bases from V and 7 bases from J, leaving 14 bases between. CDR3 nucleotides: TGTGCCAGCAGTCCTCTAATGGTGAATACGCAGTATTTT. Translating gives CASSPLMVNTQYF.

The gene calls are TRBV6-1 and TRBJ2-7; the D is unclear. V shed 4 bases and J shed 9 bases, with 10 bases lying between them. The germline V gene encodes CDR1 MNHNS and CDR2 SASEGT. This CDR3 is built from 11 residues. The CDR3 DNA sequence: TGTGCCAGCAGTGGAATAGATAGGCAGTACTTC. This translates into CASSGIDRQYF.